This passage covers 30 T cell receptor beta chains from one sample sequenced in a study of T cells in Graves' hyperthyroidism and ophthalmopathy. Using RNA transcripts as the source, TCR beta CDR3 regions were amplified. Carried out on the TCR CDR3, a first-round RT-PCR used the HTBI primer set. Each CDR3 protein is one row after TCRdb ran MiXCR on the multiplex PCR reads. Counted here are about 600,000 distinct CDR3 sequences, about 14% occurring once; the ten biggest clones make up 9.5% to 15%. Sequences were obtained from blood. These TCRs come from a woman between 50 and 59 years old with Graves' ophthalmopathy.

This clonotype appeared many times. V and J are TRBV11-2 and TRBJ1-2; TRBD1 matches 8 bases. Germline values: CDR1 SGHAT, CDR2 FQNNGV. Trimming cost V 4 bases and J 4 bases; bases outside gene matches: 8. The length of the CDR3 is 15 residues. The DNA of the CDR3 is TGTGCCAGCAGCTCGCCCGGGACAGGAGTCTATGGCTACACCTTC. Translation gives CASSSPGTGVYGYTF.

This clonotype was found many times. J is TRBJ1-1 and V is TRBV11-3; a possible D gene is TRBD1 (5 bases). CDR1 and CDR2 from the germline V gene are SGHNT and YENEEA. CDR3 length equals 13 residues. V was pared by 0 bases and J by 7 bases, with 9 bases between. In DNA, the CDR3 is TGTGCCAGCAGCTTAGAGCAAAGGGGTGAAGCTTTCTTT. This codes for CASSLEQRGEAFF.

The chain has TRBV29-1 and TRBJ2-7; 10 nucleotides agree with TRBD1. The V and J ends lost 1 base and 3 bases, in that order; junction bases with no gene match: 3. Germline lookup yields CDR1 SQVTM and CDR2 ANQGSEA. The CDR3 sequence is 14 residues long. CDR3 loop: CSVEADRGHYEQYF. CDR3 coding DNA: TGCAGCGTTGAAGCCGACAGGGGGCACTACGAGCAGTACTTC.

This clonotype was observed many times. The chain couples TRBV7-2 to TRBJ1-2, with D tentatively TRBD1 (6 bases). The CDR3 covers 14 residues. The V and J ends lost 3 bases and 4 bases respectively, with 12 bases between them. CDR1 and CDR2 from the germline V gene are SGHTA and FQGNSA. CDR3 sequence reads: CASSLSGVTYGYTF. The CDR3 nucleotides are TGTGCCAGCAGCTTGTCAGGGGTGACCTATGGCTACACCTTC. Filled out from reference TRBV7-2 and TRBJ1-2, the complete variable domain reads GAGVSQSPSNKVTEKGKDVELRCDPISGHTALYWYRQSLGQGLEFLIYFQGNSAPDKSGLPSDRFSAERTGGSVSTLTIQRTQQEDSAVYLCASSLSGVTYGYTFGSGTRLTVV.

The CDR3 sequence is CASSLNRGTADTQYF. The DNA for the CDR3 is TGCGCCAGCAGCCTTAACAGGGGGACGGCAGATACGCAGTATTTT. The V gene is TRBV5-1, the J gene TRBJ2-3, with 8 bases matching TRBD1. The CDR3 loop spans 15 amino acids. Germline V gene lookup returns CDR1 SGHRS and CDR2 YFSETQ. V dropped 4 bases and J dropped 4; count of bases not matched to a gene: 8.

The chain's CDR3 is CASEATGGSDEQYF. As DNA, the CDR3 is TGTGCCAGCGAAGCGACAGGGGGTAGCGACGAGCAGTACTTC. The chain employs TRBV28 and TRBJ2-7; 9 bases are shared with TRBD1. Unmatched junction bases numbered 10, after V lost 8 bases and J lost 5 bases. The length of the CDR3 is 14 residues. CDR1 and CDR2 (germline): MDHEN, SYDVKM.

This clonotype was observed many times. The rearrangement uses TRBV20-1 and TRBJ2-5; the match to TRBD1 covers 9 bases. Per germline, CDR1 DFQATT and CDR2 SNEGSKA (reference sequence). The J segment lost 5 bases and the V segment lost 2 bases, leaving 9 bases of the junction unmatched. CDR3 length equals 15 residues. DNA of the CDR3: TGCAGTGCTAGACCAGGGACAGGGACGGGGGAGACCCAGTACTTC. This gives the protein CSARPGTGTGETQYF.

Ten or more counts support this clonotype. The V gene is TRBV7-3, the J gene TRBJ2-5; 16 bases align to TRBD2. V gave up 5 bases and J gave up 1 base; unmatched junction bases: 4. The CDR3 has 17 residues. Germline CDR1 and CDR2: SGHTA and FQGTGA. CDR3 nucleotides: TGTGCCAGCAGCCCGGGACTAGCGGGAGGGGTCCAAGAGACCCAGTACTTC. Translating it yields CASSPGLAGGVQETQYF.

The chain employs TRBV4-3 and TRBJ1-4; D is perhaps TRBD1 (6 bases). The CDR3 contains 15 residues. Germline V CDR1 and CDR2: LGHNA, YSLEER. The V gene lost 0 bases and the J gene lost 8 bases, with 13 bases spanning the gap. CDR3 protein: CASSQDGGGVEKLFF. The DNA for the CDR3 is TGCGCCAGCAGCCAAGATGGAGGGGGGGTCGAAAAACTGTTTTTT.

This clonotype was seen many times. V usage is TRBV28 and J usage is TRBJ2-3; D is possibly TRBD2 (6 bases). The CDR3 spans 17 residues. Germline CDR1 is MDHEN and CDR2 is SYDVKM. Trimming pared 7 bases from V and 4 bases from J, leaving 24 bases between. CDR3 residues: CASTPTAGSYGADTQYF. The CDR3 DNA sequence: TGTGCCAGCACCCCCACAGCCGGGAGTTATGGGGCAGATACGCAGTATTTT.

The rearrangement joins TRBV20-1 to TRBJ1-2, with TRBD1 matching over 9 bases. Germline V gene lookup returns CDR1 DFQATT and CDR2 SNEGSKA (reference sequence). The CDR3 extends over 14 amino acids. The V gene end was trimmed by 1 base and the J gene end by 8 bases; junction bases not matched to a gene: 8. CDR3 sequence (DNA): TGCAGTGCTAGAGGCAGGACAGGGGTAATAGGCTACACCTTC. Its protein product is CSARGRTGVIGYTF.

The J gene is TRBJ2-1, the V gene TRBV25-1, with TRBD1 identical over 8 bases. CDR1 is MGHDK, CDR2 SYGVNS, per germline. This CDR3 has 18 amino acids. Unmatched junction bases numbered 13, after V lost 4 bases and J lost 2 bases. The CDR3 reads CASSVQGAQGRAYNEQFF. As DNA, the CDR3 is TGTGCCAGCAGTGTTCAGGGGGCTCAAGGAAGGGCCTACAATGAGCAGTTCTTC.

This clonotype occurred many times. V and J are TRBV5-1 and TRBJ1-1, with TRBD1 as a possible D gene (6 bases). Looked up from germline, CDR1 is SGHRS and CDR2 is YFSETQ. This CDR3 is 15 amino acids long. V was trimmed by 7 bases and J by 3 bases, leaving 19 bases between them. The CDR3 protein is CASHRWGKGDTEAFF. CDR3 bases: TGCGCCAGCCACAGGTGGGGTAAGGGGGACACTGAAGCTTTCTTT.

This clonotype appeared once. The germline gene is not matched at one end of the junction; a read error may be the cause. The chain carries TRBV4-2 and TRBJ2-1; TRBD2 aligns across 10 bases. The germline CDR1 and CDR2 sequences are LGHNA and YNFKEQ. The CDR3 extends over 14 amino acids. The CDR3 is CASSLSGGEYELFF. Written as DNA, the CDR3 is TGTGCCAGCAGCCTGAGCGGGGGGGAATATGAGCTGTTCTTC.

This clonotype showed up many times. The chain combines TRBV28 with TRBJ2-5; D might be TRBD2 (5 bases). Germline V gene sequence: CDR1 MDHEN, CDR2 SYDVKM. Trimming left V 6 bases short and J 4 bases short, with 18 bases between. This CDR3 spans 15 amino acids. The CDR3 here is CASSPPGELLETQYF. The CDR3 DNA follows: TGTGCCAGCAGCCCGCCCGGGGAACTTCTAGAGACCCAGTACTTC.

This clonotype was seen repeatedly, ten times or more. This rearrangement joins TRBV7-2 to TRBJ2-5, with 8 bases identical to TRBD2. V was pared by 1 base and J by 2 bases, with 6 bases of the junction left unmatched. Germline V lookup: CDR1 SGHTA, CDR2 FQGNSA. This CDR3 spans 16 amino acids. Written as DNA, the CDR3 is TGTGCCAGCAGCTTAGGTTACACGGGAGGGCAAGAGACCCAGTACTTC. This encodes CASSLGYTGGQETQYF.

This clonotype was counted only a few times. This chain links TRBV7-2 with TRBJ2-1, with 8 bases lining up with TRBD1. After removal of 1 base from V and 4 bases from J, the junction contained 6 bases not matched to a gene. CDR1 and CDR2 (germline): SGHTA, FQGNSA. This CDR3 is built from 16 residues. In DNA, the CDR3 is TGTGCCAGCAGCTTAGGAGAAACAGGGGGGTACAATGAGCAGTTCTTC. Residues: CASSLGETGGYNEQFF.

This clonotype has only a few counts. Written as DNA, the CDR3 is TGTGCCAGCTCACCACCGGGTGGCACAGATACGCAGTATTTT. Amino acids: CASSPPGGTDTQYF. The chain uses TRBV18 and TRBJ2-3; D not certain. The V gene's germline CDR1 is KGHSH and CDR2 LQKENI. The germline V and J ends were trimmed by 0 bases and 1 base, with 5 bases remaining between them. CDR3 length: 14 residues.

This clonotype was counted a few times. The chain recombines TRBV24-1 with TRBJ2-2; D may be TRBD2 (6 bases). V was shortened by 3 bases and J by 1 base, with 14 bases between the two germline ends. Germline lookup yields CDR1 KGHDR and CDR2 SFDVKD. The CDR3 sequence is 17 residues long. The CDR3 DNA sequence: TGTGCCACCAGTGATCCCGCTAGCGATAGGAACACCGGGGAGCTGTTTTTT. Encoded protein: CATSDPASDRNTGELFF.

This clonotype was recorded at least ten times. This chain uses TRBV14 with TRBJ2-3; possible D gene TRBD1, 5 bases. Trimming removed 0 bases at V and 1 base at J, with 11 bases between. Germline V CDR1 and CDR2: SGHDN, FVKESK. The CDR3 covers 16 residues. CDR3 loop: CASSQDRTGRTDTQYF. The CDR3 DNA follows: TGTGCCAGCAGCCAAGATCGTACAGGCCGCACAGATACGCAGTATTTT.

This clonotype was seen repeatedly, ten times or more. The chain links TRBV5-1 to TRBJ2-7; D might be TRBD2 (5 bases). Trimming took 2 bases from V and 6 from J, leaving 15 bases between them. This CDR3 is built from 14 residues. The germline V gene encodes CDR1 SGHRS and CDR2 YFSETQ. CDR3 sequence reads: CASSFNRPRVEQYF. Here the CDR3 DNA reads TGCGCCAGCAGCTTCAACCGACCGCGGGTCGAGCAGTACTTC.

This clonotype was observed a handful of times. The gene calls are TRBV7-3 and TRBJ2-7; 8 bases fit TRBD1. The germline V gene has CDR1 SGHTA and CDR2 FQGTGA. The CDR3 runs to 16 residues. The V segment lost 4 bases and the J segment 1 base; nucleotides outside the gene matches: 9. CDR3 in amino acids: CASSYTGGPGSYEQYF. CDR3 bases: TGTGCCAGCAGCTACACAGGGGGGCCGGGTTCCTACGAGCAGTACTTC.

Ten or more counts support this clonotype. The V call is TRBV28, the J call TRBJ2-2, with 8 bases fitting TRBD1. Germline V gene lookup returns CDR1 MDHEN and CDR2 SYDVKM. The V gene end was trimmed by 6 bases and the J gene end by 2 bases; junction bases not matched to a gene: 11. This CDR3 contains 17 residues. CDR3 nucleotide sequence: TGTGCCAGCAGCCCCACTCCGGGACAGGTCAACACCGGGGAGCTGTTTTTT. Translated: CASSPTPGQVNTGELFF.

The rearrangement links TRBV4-3 to TRBJ1-2; no reliable D call. V was shortened by 0 bases and J by 5 bases, with 13 bases between the two germline ends. The CDR3 consists of 15 residues. Germline assignment: CDR1 LGHNA and CDR2 YSLEER. The CDR3 nucleotides read TGCGCCAGCAGCCAAGATTCCCGCTCGTCGTATGGCTACACCTTC. It specifies CASSQDSRSSYGYTF.

This clonotype was counted ten times or more. The chain is built from TRBV6-1 and TRBJ2-1; D may be TRBD1 or TRBD2 (5 bases each). Germline CDR1 reads MNHNS; CDR2 reads SASEGT. V gave up 5 bases and J gave up 4 bases, with 9 bases separating them. The CDR3 totals 13 residues. As DNA, the CDR3 is TGTGCCAGCAGTCAGGGACCTTACAATGAGCAGTTCTTC. Protein product: CASSQGPYNEQFF.

The J gene is TRBJ2-3, the V gene TRBV29-1; TRBD2 aligns across 7 bases. The CDR3 covers 14 residues. J lost 3 bases, V lost 4 bases, and 7 bases had no gene match. Germline CDR1 and CDR2: SQVTM and ANQGSEA. The CDR3 here is CSVGFPSGTDTQYF. Written as DNA, the CDR3 is TGCAGCGTTGGGTTTCCTAGCGGAACAGATACGCAGTATTTT.

This sequence joins TRBV24-1 and TRBJ2-3; 7 bases fit TRBD1. In germline, CDR1 is KGHDR, CDR2 SFDVKD. The CDR3 runs to 16 residues. V dropped 4 bases and J dropped 1; count of bases not matched to a gene: 7. In DNA, the CDR3 is TGTGCCACCAGTGACCCAGGGACAGAAGGCACAGATACGCAGTATTTT. It is translated as CATSDPGTEGTDTQYF.

Ten or more counts support this clonotype. The V call is TRBV5-6, the J call TRBJ2-7; 9 bases map to TRBD2. Germline loops: CDR1 SGHDT, CDR2 YYEEEE. This CDR3 is built from 14 residues. The J segment lost 2 bases and the V segment lost 2 bases, leaving 2 bases of the junction unmatched. CDR3 residues: CASSFGTSTYEQYF. CDR3 sequence (DNA): TGTGCCAGCAGCTTTGGGACTAGCACCTACGAGCAGTACTTC.

This chain joins TRBV4-2 and TRBJ2-2; unclear D gene. The CDR3 contains 12 residues. V lost 6 bases and J 5 bases, leaving 7 bases between the germline ends. The germline V gene encodes CDR1 LGHNA and CDR2 YNFKEQ. CDR3 coding DNA: TGTGCCAGCAGTCAAAAGACCGGGGAGCTGTTTTTT. Translation: CASSQKTGELFF.

This clonotype has ten or more counts. The V call is TRBV7-2, the J call TRBJ2-3; 8 bases align to TRBD2. The CDR3 is 15 amino acids. Germline lookup yields CDR1 SGHTA and CDR2 FQGNSA. Trimming at V came to 1 base and at J to 4 bases, leaving 4 bases not matched to a gene. The CDR3 loop reads CASSLDNGRADTQYF. DNA of the CDR3: TGTGCCAGCAGCTTAGACAACGGGAGGGCAGATACGCAGTATTTT.